The clone carrying this TCR beta chain was seen a handful of times. Antigen: not known. This sample is drawn from a study of long-term antiretroviral therapy in people with HIV. The CDR3 contains 19 residues. Germline loops: CDR1 LNHDA, CDR2 SQIVND (reference sequence). Germline trimming cut 6 bases from V and 1 base from J; bases unmatched to any gene: 15. The libraries were made with immunoSEQ v3.0 at survey level. Clones were read by immunoSEQ multiplex PCR, and TCRdb kept only the in-frame ones, dropping some. Among some 40,000 clones, 70% to 90% were seen once, and the ten largest hold 4%. Study outcomes and limitations: Clonal populations expanded prior to ART predominated within the repertoire at all time points. After ART, diversity increased yet remained lower than transplant donor controls.

The origin of this receptor is a woman aged 45 to 65 with HIV. This chain uses TRBV19 with TRBJ1-5; 10 bases align to TRBD1. The sample here was unsorted PBMCs, taken 1.2 years after starting antiretroviral therapy. The CDR3 region is CASSWEGDRGYTSNQPQHF. The CDR3 bases are TGTGCCAGTAGCTGGGAGGGGGACAGGGGTTATACAAGCAATCAGCCCCAGCATTTT.